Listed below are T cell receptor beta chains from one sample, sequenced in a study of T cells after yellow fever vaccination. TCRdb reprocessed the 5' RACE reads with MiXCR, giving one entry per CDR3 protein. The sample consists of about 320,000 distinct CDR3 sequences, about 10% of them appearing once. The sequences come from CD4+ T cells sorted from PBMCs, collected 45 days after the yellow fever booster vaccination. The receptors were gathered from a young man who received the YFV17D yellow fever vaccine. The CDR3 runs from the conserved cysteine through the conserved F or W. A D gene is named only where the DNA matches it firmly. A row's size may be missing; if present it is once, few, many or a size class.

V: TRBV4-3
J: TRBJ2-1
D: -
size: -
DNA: TGCGCCAGCAGCCAGAACCGGGGAACGAATGAGCAGTTCTTC
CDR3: CASSQNRGTNEQFF

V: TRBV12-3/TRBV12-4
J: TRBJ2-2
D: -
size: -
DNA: TGTGCCAGCACTCTCCTCCACGGGGCAGATTCCACCGGGGAGCTGATTTTT
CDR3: CASTLLHGADSTGELIF

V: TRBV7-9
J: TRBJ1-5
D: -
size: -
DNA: TGTGCCAGCAGCTTAAAAGGGAACCAGCCCCAGCATTTT
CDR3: CASSLKGNQPQHF

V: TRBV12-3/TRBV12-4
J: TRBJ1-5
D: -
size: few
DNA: TGTGCCAGCAGTTTGTTTGCGGGGGTTGGTCAGCCCCAGCATTTT
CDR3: CASSLFAGVGQPQHF

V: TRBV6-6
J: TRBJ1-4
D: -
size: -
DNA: TGTGCCAGCAGTGTTCGGGGGCATACTGAAAAACTGTTTTTT
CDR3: CASSVRGHTEKLFF

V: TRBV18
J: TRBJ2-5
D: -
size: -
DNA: TGTGCCAGCTCACGAAAAATGCAAGAGACCCAGTACTTC
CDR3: CASSRKMQETQYF

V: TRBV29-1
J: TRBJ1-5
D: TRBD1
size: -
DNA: TGCAGCGTCGGAGGACAGGGAGATCAGCCCCAGCATTTT
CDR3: CSVGGQGDQPQHF

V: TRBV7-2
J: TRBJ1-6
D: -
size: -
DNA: TGTGCCAGCAGCTTAGTCGGGGATCGTAATTCACCCCTCCACTTT
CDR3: CASSLVGDRNSPLHF

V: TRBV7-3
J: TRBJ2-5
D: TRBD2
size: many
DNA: TGTGCCAGCAGCCCTGGGGGGGACCAAGAGACCCAGTACTTC
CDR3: CASSPGGDQETQYF

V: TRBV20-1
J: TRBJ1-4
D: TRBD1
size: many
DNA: TGCAGTGCTAGAGATCCCAAGCAGGGGGCTGAAAAACTGTTTTTT
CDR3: CSARDPKQGAEKLFF

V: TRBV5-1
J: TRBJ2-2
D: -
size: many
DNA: TGCGCCAGCACGAGAGGTCCTCCTAACACCGGGGAGCTGTTTTTT
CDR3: CASTRGPPNTGELFF

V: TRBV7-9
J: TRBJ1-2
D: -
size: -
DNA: TGTGCCAGCGGCTGGGAGGTGGGTGGCTACACCTTC
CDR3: CASGWEVGGYTF

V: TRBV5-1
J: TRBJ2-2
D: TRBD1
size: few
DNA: TGCGCCAGCACCCCGGGACAGGGCGCGAACACCGGGGAGCTGTTTTTT
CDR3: CASTPGQGANTGELFF

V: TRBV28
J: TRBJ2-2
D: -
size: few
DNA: TGTGCCAGCAGTTGGGGGCGTGGTACCGGGGAGCTGTTTTTT
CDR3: CASSWGRGTGELFF

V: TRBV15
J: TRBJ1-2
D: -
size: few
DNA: TGTGCCACCAGCAGAGAAAGAGGCAGCTCTTCCACTTGGTATGGCTACACCTTC
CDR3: CATSRERGSSSTWYGYTF

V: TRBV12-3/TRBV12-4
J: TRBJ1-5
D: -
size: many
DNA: TGTGCCAGCAGTTTAGCAGGGTCGGGTCAGCCCCAGCATTTT
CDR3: CASSLAGSGQPQHF

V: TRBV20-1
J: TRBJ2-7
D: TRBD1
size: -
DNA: TGCAGTGCCTTCGGACAGGGGAACTACGAGCAGTACTTC
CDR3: CSAFGQGNYEQYF

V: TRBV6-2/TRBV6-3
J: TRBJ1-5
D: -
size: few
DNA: TGTGCCAGCAGTTCGTGGCAGCAACAGCATTTT
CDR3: CASSSWQQQHF

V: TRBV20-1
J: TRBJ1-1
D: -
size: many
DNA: TGCAGTGCTATAGAGACGAACACTGAAGCTTTCTTT
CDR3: CSAIETNTEAFF

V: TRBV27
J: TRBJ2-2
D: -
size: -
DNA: TGTGCCAGCAGTTCCCCCTCGAGGGCCGGGGAGCTGTTTTTT
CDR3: CASSSPSRAGELFF

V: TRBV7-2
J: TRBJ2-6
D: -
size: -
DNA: TGTGCCAGCAGCACTACCCTCGGTGCTGGGGCCAACGTCCTGACTTTC
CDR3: CASSTTLGAGANVLTF

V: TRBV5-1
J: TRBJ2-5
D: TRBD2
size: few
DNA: TGCGCCAGCACCCAAGATGGGCTAGCGGGGCAAGAGACCCAGTACTTC
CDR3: CASTQDGLAGQETQYF

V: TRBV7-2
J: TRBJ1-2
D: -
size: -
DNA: TGTGCCAGCAGCTACCGGGACATTGGCTACACCTTC
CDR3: CASSYRDIGYTF

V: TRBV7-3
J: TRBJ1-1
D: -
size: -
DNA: TGTGCCAGCAGCCGGTCGCCGGGGAACACTGAAGCTTTCTTT
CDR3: CASSRSPGNTEAFF

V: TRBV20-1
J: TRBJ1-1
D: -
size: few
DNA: TGCAGTGCTAGAGGGCCTGGGTCCTGGGAAGCTTTCTTT
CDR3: CSARGPGSWEAFF

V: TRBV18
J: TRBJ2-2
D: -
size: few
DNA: TGTGCCAGCTCACCACCCTGGGATTTCACGGACACCGGGGAGCTGTTTTTT
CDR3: CASSPPWDFTDTGELFF

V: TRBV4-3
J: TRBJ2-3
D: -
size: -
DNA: TGCGCCAGCAGCCTCAGGGGGGCGTCAGATACGCAGTATTTT
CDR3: CASSLRGASDTQYF

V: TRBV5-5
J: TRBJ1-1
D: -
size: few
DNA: TGTGCCAGCAGTTTCGCGGTGACGGAAGCTTTCTTT
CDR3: CASSFAVTEAFF

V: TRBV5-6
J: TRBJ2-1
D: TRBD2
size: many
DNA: TGTGCCAGCAGCTTGATTCCGTGGTTTTTGGGCCCTGGACTAGGAAGAGTCAATGAGCAGTTCTTC
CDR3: CASSLIPWFLGPGLGRVNEQFF

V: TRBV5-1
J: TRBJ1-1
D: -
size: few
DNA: TGCGCCAGCAGCCCCTCCACCGGGCCGGGAGCTTTCTTT
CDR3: CASSPSTGPGAFF

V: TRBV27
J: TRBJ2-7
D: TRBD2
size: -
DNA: TGTGCCAGCAGTCCGACTAGCGGTTCCTACGAGCAGTACTTC
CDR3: CASSPTSGSYEQYF

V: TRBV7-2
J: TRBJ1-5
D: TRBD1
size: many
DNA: TGTGCCAGCAGCTTAGAAGGGACAGGGCGTCGGCCCCAGCATTTT
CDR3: CASSLEGTGRRPQHF

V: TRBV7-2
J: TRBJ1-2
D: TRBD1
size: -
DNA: TGTGCCAGTCAGGAGGGGGCGTTCCATGGCTACACCTTC
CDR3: CASQEGAFHGYTF

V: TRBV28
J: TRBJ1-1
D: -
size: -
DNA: TGTGCCAGCAGTTTTCCTTCCCGACAGGCTGAAGCTTTCTTT
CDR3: CASSFPSRQAEAFF